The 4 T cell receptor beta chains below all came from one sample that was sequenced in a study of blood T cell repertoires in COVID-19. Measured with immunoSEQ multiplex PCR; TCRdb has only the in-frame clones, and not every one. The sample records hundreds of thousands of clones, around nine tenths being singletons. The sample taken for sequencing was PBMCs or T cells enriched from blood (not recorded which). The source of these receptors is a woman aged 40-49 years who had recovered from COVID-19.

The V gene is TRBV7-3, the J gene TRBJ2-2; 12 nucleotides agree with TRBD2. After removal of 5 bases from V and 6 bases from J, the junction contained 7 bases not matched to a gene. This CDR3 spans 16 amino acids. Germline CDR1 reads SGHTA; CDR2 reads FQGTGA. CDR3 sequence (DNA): TGTGCCAGCAGCGAGCTAGCGGGAGGGACACCCGGGGAGCTGTTTTTT. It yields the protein CASSELAGGTPGELFF.

In DNA, the CDR3 is TGTGCCAGCAGCCCCAGGCCCGGGGGCCAAGAGACCCAGTACTTC. Its translation is CASSPRPGGQETQYF. The chain uses TRBV7-6 and TRBJ2-5; D may be TRBD2 (6 bases). Germline V lookup: CDR1 SGHVS, CDR2 FNYEAQ. The CDR3 extends over 15 amino acids. Trimming pared 5 bases from V and 1 base from J, leaving 14 bases between.

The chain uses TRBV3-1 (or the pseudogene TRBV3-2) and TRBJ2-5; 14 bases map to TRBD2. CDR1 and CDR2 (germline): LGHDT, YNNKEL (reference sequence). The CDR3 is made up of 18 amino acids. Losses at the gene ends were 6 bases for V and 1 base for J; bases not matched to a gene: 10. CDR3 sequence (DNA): TGTGCCAGCAGGAAGACCGGGACTAGCGGGAGAGGCCAAGAGACCCAGTACTTC. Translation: CASRKTGTSGRGQETQYF.

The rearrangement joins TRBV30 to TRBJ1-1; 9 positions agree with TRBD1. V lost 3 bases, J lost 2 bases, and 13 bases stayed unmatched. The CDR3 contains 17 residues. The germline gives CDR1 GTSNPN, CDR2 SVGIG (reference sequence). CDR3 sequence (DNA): TGTGCCTGGAGAGCGACGGGACAGGGTCCCCCTAACACTGAAGCTTTCTTT. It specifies CAWRATGQGPPNTEAFF.